This record concerns one TCR beta chain sequence. Authors' data handling: Reference gene primer amplification in the assay estimated nucleated cell counts. The assay was immunoSEQ multiplex PCR, and TCRdb's table has in-frame clones only and misses some. The D gene and trimming were derived from the DNA, and the V and J assignments and clone size from that table. The sample yields approximately 160,000 clones, 84% seen once. These data come from a study of blood T cell repertoires in COVID-19. Across the study: Samples came from the United States, Italy and Spain, spanning acute and convalescent COVID-19. In each case, the material was cDNA or gDNA derived from T cells, B-cell-depleted T cells, or PBMCs.

The V and J ends lost 6 bases and 5 bases respectively, with 17 bases between them. This CDR3 spans 15 amino acids. Per the germline V gene, CDR1 is SNHLY and CDR2 is FYNNEI. The chain is built from TRBV2 and TRBJ1-5; D may be TRBD1 (6 bases). The source is a young man with active or convalescent COVID-19. The sample comprised peripheral blood. The CDR3: CASSSTGLGDQPQHF. The CDR3 bases are TGTGCCAGCAGCTCAACAGGGTTAGGCGATCAGCCCCAGCATTTT.